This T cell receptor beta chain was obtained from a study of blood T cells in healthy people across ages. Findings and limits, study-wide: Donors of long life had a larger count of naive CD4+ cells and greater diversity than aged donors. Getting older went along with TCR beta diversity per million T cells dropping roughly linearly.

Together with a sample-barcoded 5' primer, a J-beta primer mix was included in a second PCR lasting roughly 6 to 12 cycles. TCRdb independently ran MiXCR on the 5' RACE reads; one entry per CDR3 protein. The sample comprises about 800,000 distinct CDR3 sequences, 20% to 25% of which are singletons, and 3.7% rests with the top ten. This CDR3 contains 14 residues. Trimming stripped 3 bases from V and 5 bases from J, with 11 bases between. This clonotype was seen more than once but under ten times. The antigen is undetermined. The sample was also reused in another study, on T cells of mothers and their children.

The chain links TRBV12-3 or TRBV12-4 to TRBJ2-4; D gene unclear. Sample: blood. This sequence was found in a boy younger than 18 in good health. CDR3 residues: CASSFSFPQNIQYF. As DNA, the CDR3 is TGTGCCAGCAGTTTTTCCTTTCCCCAAAACATTCAGTACTTC.